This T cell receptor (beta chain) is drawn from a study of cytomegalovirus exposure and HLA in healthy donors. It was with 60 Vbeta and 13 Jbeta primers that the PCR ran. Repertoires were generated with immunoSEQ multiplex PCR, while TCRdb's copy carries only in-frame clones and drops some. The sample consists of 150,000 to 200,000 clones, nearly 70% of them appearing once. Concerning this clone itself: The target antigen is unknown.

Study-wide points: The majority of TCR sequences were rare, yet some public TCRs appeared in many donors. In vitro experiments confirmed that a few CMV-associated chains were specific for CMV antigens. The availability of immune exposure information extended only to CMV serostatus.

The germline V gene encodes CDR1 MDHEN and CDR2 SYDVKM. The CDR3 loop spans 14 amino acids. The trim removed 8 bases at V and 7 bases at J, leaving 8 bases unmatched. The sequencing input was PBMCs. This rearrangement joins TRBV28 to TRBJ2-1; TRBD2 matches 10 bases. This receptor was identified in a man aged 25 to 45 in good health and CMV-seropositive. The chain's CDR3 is CASGAGGPTNEQFF. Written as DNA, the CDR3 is TGTGCCAGCGGAGCGGGAGGGCCTACGAATGAGCAGTTCTTC. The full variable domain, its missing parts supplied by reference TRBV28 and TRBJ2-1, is DVKVTQSSRYLVKRTGEKVFLECVQDMDHENMFWYRQDPGLGLRLIYFSYDVKMKEKGDIPEGYSVSREKKERFSLILESASTNQTSMYLCASGAGGPTNEQFFGPGTRLTVL.